This T cell receptor (beta chain) came from a study of identifying expanded T cells in peripheral blood. General study results and limits: About 1.3 clones differed between technical replicates, versus approximately 17 and 20 over time.

The CDR3 consists of 13 residues. Trimming took off 6 bases at V and 6 bases at J, with 15 bases between the two ends. Germline values: CDR1 SQVTM, CDR2 ANQGSEA. TCRdb's copy holds only in-frame clones and misses some; the assay was immunoSEQ multiplex PCR. There are about 91,000 clones in the sample; 88% occur only once, and over 3% lies in the top ten. As to this clone: The target antigen is unknown.

No infections or other immune events were documented during collection. This chain connects TRBV29-1 to TRBJ1-5, with D tentatively TRBD1 (6 bases). The specimen was blood. The TCR comes from a person aged 18 to 75 in good health. The CDR3 is CSVRGGAAQPQHF. The CDR3 region has the DNA TGCAGCGTGAGGGGGGGGGCGGCTCAGCCCCAGCATTTT.